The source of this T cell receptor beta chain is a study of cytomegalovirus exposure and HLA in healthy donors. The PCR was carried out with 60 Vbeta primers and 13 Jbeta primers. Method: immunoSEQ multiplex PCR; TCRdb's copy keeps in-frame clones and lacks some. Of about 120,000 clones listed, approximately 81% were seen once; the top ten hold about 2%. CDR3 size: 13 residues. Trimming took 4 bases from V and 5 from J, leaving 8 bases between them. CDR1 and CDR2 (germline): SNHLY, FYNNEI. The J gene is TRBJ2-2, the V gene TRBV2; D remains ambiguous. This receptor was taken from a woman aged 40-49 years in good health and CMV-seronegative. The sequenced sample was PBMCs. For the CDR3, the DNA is TGTGCCAGCAGTGTAAGAGGTACCGGGGAGCTGTTTTTT. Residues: CASSVRGTGELFF.